This T cell receptor (beta chain) originates from a study of neurological immune-mediated disorders. Many counts were recorded for this clonotype. CDR1 is SGHVS, CDR2 FNYEAQ, per germline. CDR3 size: 14 residues. V shed 3 bases and J shed 9 bases, with 15 bases lying between them. TCRdb called the 5' RACE reads again in MiXCR, with one record for every CDR3 protein. The sample contains roughly 65,000 distinct CDR3 sequences, about 5% of which appear only once. This TCR was recovered from a human donor with multiple sclerosis. The donor label of this sample is uncertain. Sample: PBMCs. The V and J genes are TRBV7-6 and TRBJ2-1, with D possibly being TRBD1 or TRBD2 (5 bases each). The CDR3 DNA reads TGTGCCAGCAGCTTCACCGGGACCGGCAGTGAGCAGTTCTTC. Protein sequence: CASSFTGTGSEQFF.